This paragraph reports one TCR beta chain. The antigen is undetermined. This specimen comes from a study of T cell responses to AZD1222 COVID-19 vaccine. Findings and limits, study-wide: Donors, mostly white British, included more females; clonal diversity was possibly underestimated. Only a handful of AZD1222 recipients, roughly 6 in all, had baseline seropositivity.

Doses given second, at about 4 or about 12 weeks, were pooled. The CDR3 extends over 17 amino acids. With 3 bases removed from V and 4 bases from J, the gap between germline ends came to 19 bases. Germline V gene data show CDR1 as KGHSH and CDR2 as LQKENI. Produced via immunoSEQ multiplex PCR; TCRdb's table is partial and in-frame only. Among about 100,000 clones listed, about 93% were seen once. Sequenced here: peripheral blood, sampled 28 days after the second AZD1222 dose. The origin of this receptor is an adult who received the AZD1222 COVID-19 vaccine. This rearrangement joins TRBV18 to TRBJ2-1, with D perhaps given as TRBD1 or TRBD2 (5 bases each). The CDR3 DNA is TGTGCCAGCTCACCCTACGTTGGGGTGAGGGGTTACAATGAGCAGTTCTTC. The encoded protein is CASSPYVGVRGYNEQFF.